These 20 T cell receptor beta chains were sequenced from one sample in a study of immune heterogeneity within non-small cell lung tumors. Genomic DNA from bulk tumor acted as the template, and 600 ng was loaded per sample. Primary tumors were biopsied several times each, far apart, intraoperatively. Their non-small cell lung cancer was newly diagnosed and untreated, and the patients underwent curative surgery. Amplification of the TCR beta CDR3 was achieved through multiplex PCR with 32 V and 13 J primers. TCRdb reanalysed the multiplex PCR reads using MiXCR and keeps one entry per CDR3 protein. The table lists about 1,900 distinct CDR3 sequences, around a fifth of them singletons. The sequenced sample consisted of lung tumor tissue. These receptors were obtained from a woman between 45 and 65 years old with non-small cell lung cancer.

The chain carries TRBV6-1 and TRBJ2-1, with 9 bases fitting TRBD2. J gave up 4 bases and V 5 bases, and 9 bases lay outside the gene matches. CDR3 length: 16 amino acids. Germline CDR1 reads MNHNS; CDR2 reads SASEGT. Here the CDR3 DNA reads TGTGCCAGCAGTCAATTTAGCGGGGGAACGTACAATGAGCAGTTCTTC. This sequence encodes CASSQFSGGTYNEQFF.

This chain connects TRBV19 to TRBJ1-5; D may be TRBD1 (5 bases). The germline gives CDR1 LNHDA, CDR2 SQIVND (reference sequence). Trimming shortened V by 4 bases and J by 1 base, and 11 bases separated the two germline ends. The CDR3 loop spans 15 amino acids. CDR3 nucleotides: TGTGCCAGTAGTACGGGGCGACAGAGCAATCAGCCCCAGCATTTT. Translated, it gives CASSTGRQSNQPQHF.

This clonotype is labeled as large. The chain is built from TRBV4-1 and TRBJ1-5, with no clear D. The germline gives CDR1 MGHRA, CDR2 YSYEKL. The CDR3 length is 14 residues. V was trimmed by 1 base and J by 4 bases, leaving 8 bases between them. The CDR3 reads CASSQALVNQPQHF. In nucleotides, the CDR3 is TGCGCCAGCAGCCAAGCCCTCGTTAATCAGCCCCAGCATTTT.

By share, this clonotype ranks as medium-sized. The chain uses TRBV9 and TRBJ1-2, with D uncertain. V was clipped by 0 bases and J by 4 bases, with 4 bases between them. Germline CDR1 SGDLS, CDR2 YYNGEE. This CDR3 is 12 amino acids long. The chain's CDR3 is CASSVGSYGYTF. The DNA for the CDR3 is TGTGCCAGCAGCGTAGGGTCCTATGGCTACACCTTC. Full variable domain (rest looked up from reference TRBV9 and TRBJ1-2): DSGVTQTPKHLITATGQRVTLRCSPRSGDLSVYWYQQSLDQGLQFLIQYYNGEERAKGNILERFSAQQFPDLHSELNLSSLELGDSALYFCASSVGSYGYTFGSGTRLTVV.

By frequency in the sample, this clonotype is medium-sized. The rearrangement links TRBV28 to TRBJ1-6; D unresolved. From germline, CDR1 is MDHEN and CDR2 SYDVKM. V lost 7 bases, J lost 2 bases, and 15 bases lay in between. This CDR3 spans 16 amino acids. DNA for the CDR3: TGTGCCAGCACAGGTGAGGGTGTGACCTATAATTCACCCCTCCACTTT. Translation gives CASTGEGVTYNSPLHF.

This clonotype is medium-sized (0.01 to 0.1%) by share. CDR3 coding DNA: TGCAGTGCTAGAGATGGGCGGAAGGGCACCTACGAGCAGTACTTC. Amino acid sequence: CSARDGRKGTYEQYF. The genes are TRBV20-1 and TRBJ2-7; D not certain. The CDR3 is made up of 15 amino acids. Germline assignment: CDR1 DFQATT and CDR2 SNEGSKA (reference sequence). Trimming shortened V by 0 bases and J by 2 bases, and 14 bases separated the two germline ends.

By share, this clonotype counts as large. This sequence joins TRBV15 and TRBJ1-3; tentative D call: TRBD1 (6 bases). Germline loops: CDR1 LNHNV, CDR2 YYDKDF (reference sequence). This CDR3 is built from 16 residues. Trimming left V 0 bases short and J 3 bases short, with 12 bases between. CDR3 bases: TGTGCCACCAGCAGAGATAGGGGGGAACGTGGAAACACCATATATTTT. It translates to CATSRDRGERGNTIYF. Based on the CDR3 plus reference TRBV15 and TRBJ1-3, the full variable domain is DAMVIQNPRYQVTQFGKPVTLSCSQTLNHNVMYWYQQKSSQAPKLLFHYYDKDFNNEADTPDNFQSRRPNTSFCFLDIRSPGLGDTAMYLCATSRDRGERGNTIYFGEGSWLTVV.

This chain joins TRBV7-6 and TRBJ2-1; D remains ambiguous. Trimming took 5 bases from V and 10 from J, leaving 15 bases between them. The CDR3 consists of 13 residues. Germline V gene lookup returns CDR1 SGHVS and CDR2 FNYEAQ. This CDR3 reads CASSLGPAGEQFF. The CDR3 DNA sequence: TGTGCCAGCAGCCTAGGTCCCGCAGGCGAGCAGTTCTTC.

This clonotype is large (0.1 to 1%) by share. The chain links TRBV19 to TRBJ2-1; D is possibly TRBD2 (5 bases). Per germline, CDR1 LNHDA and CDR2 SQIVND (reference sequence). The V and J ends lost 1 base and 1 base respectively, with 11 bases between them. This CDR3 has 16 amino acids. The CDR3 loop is CASSIGVASSYNEQFF. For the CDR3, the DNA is TGTGCCAGTAGTATAGGAGTAGCGAGTTCCTACAATGAGCAGTTCTTC.

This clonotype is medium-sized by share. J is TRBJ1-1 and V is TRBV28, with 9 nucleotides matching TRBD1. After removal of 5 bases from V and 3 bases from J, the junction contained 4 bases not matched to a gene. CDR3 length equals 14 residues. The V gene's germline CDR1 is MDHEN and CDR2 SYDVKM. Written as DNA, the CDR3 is TGTGCCAGCAGTCCCACAGGGGGCTACACTGAAGCTTTCTTT. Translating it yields CASSPTGGYTEAFF.

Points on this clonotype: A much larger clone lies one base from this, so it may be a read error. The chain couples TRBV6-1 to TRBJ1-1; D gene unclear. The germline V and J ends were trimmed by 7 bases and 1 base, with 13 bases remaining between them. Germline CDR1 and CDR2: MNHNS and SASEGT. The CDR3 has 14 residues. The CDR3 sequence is CASNIGEENTEAFF. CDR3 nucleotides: TGTGCCAGCAATATAGGAGAGGAGAACACTGAAGCTTTCTTT.

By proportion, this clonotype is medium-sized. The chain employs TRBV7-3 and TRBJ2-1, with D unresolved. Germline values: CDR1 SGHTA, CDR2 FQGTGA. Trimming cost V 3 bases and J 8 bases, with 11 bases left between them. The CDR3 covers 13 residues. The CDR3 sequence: CASSLGVGYEQFF. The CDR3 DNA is TGTGCCAGCAGCTTGGGCGTGGGTTATGAGCAGTTCTTC.

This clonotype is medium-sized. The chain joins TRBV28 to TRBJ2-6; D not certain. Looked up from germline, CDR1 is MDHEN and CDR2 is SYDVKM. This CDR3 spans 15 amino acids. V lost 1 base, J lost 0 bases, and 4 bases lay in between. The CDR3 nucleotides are TGTGCCAGCAGTTTATACAACTCTGGGGCCAACGTCCTGACTTTC. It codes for CASSLYNSGANVLTF.

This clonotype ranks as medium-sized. CDR3 protein: CASTKQPGPLGEQYF. In nucleotides, the CDR3 is TGTGCCAGTACGAAGCAGCCGGGACCACTGGGCGAGCAGTACTTC. The chain recombines TRBV19 with TRBJ2-7; D is tentatively TRBD1 or TRBD2 (5 bases each). The germline CDR1 and CDR2 sequences are LNHDA and SQIVND (reference sequence). V dropped 7 bases and J dropped 6 bases, with 22 bases sitting between them. This CDR3 region has 15 residues. Variable domain in full (rest from reference TRBV19 and TRBJ2-7): DGGITQSPKYLFRKEGQNVTLSCEQNLNHDAMYWYRQDPGQGLRLIYYSQIVNDFQKGDIAEGYSVSREKKESFPLTVTSAQKNPTAFYLCASTKQPGPLGEQYFGPGTRLTVT.

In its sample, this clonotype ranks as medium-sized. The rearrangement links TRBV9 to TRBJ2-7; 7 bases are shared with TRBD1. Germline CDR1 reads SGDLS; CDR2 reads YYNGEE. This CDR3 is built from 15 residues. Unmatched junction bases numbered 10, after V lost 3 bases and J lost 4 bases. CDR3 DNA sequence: TGTGCCAGCAGCGCAGCCGGGACAGCCAGATACGAGCAGTACTTC. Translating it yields CASSAAGTARYEQYF.

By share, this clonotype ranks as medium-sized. The CDR3 loop is CSARRNSRGSDTQYF. CDR3 nucleotide sequence: TGCAGTGCTAGACGAAACTCCCGGGGGTCAGATACGCAGTATTTT. This sequence joins TRBV20-1 and TRBJ2-3, with D perhaps matching TRBD2 (6 bases). Germline values: CDR1 DFQATT, CDR2 SNEGSKA (reference sequence). This CDR3 contains 15 residues. The V end was cut by 2 bases, the J end by 4 bases, with 16 bases between.

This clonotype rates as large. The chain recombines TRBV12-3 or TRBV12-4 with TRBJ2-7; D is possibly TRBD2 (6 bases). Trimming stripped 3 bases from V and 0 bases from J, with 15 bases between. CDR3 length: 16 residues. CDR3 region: CASSLGSTSFSYEQYF. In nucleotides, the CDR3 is TGTGCCAGCAGTTTGGGATCTACTAGCTTCTCCTACGAGCAGTACTTC.

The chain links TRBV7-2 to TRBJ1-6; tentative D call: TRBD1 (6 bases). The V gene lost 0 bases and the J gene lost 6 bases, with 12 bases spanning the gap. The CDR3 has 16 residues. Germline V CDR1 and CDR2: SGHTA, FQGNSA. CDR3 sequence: CASSLARTGSNSPLHF. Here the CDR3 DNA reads TGTGCCAGCAGCTTAGCGCGAACAGGGAGTAATTCACCCCTCCACTTT.

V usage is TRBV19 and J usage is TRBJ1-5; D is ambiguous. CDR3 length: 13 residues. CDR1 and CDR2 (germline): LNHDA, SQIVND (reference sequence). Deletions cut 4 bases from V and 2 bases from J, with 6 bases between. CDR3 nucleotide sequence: TGTGCCAGTAGTAAATGGGGCAATCAGCCCCAGCATTTT. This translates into CASSKWGNQPQHF.

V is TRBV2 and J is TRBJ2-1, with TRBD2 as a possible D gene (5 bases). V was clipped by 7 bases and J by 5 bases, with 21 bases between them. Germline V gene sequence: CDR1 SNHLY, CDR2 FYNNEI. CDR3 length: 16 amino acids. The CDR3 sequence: CASTSPGTRLDNEQFF. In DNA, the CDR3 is TGTGCCAGCACCTCCCCGGGTACTAGGTTAGACAATGAGCAGTTCTTC.